This entry features one T cell receptor (beta chain) sequence. Its antigen is not identified. This table comes from immunoSEQ multiplex PCR, and its TCRdb copy is limited to in-frame clones, with some not included. Of around 2,000,000 clones listed, roughly 95% are singletons. This specimen belongs to a study of shared clonotypes between healthy human individuals. For the study at large: Per donor, three plates held CD4 naive cells, three held CD4 memory, two held CD8 naive and one held CD8 memory.

Unmatched junction bases numbered 15, after V lost 4 bases and J lost 2 bases. This CDR3 has 19 amino acids. Germline-derived CDR1 and CDR2 are MNHNS and SASEGT. Study-wide points: Memory subsets generally showed smaller estimated richness than naive subsets did.

The TCR comes from a man aged 18 to 29 in good health. V usage is TRBV6-1 and J usage is TRBJ1-3, with 9 nucleotides matching TRBD1. Material for sequencing was naive CD4+ T cells sorted from blood. This sample's subset: CD45RA+ positively selected. This chain's CDR3 is CASSGGPGTGSVTGNTIYF. DNA of the CDR3: TGTGCCAGCAGTGGAGGGCCCGGGACAGGGTCTGTAACTGGAAACACCATATATTTT.